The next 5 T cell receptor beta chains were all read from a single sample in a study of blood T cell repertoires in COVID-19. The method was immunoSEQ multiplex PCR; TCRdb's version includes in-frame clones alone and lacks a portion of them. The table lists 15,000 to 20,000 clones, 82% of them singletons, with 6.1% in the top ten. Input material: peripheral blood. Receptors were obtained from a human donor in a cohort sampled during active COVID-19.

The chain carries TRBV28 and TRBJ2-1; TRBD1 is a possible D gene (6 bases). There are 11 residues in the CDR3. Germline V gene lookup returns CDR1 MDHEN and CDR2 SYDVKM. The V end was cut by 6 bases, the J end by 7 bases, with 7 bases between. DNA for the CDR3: TGTGCCAGCAGAAGGGGGAATGAGCAGTTCTTC. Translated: CASRRGNEQFF.

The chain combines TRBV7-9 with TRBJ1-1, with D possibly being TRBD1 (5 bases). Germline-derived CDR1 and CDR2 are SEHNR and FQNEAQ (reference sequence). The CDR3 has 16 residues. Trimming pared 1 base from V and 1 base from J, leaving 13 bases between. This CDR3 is CASSLGSTGGNTEAFF. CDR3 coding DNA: TGTGCCAGCAGCTTAGGCTCTACAGGTGGGAACACTGAAGCTTTCTTT.

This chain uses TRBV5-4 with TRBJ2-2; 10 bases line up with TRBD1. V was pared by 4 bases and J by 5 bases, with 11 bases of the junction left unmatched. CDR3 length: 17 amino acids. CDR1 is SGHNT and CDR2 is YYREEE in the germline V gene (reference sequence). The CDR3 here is CASSAGTGVHGTGELFF. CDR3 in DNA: TGTGCCAGCAGCGCGGGGACAGGGGTGCATGGGACCGGGGAGCTGTTTTTT.

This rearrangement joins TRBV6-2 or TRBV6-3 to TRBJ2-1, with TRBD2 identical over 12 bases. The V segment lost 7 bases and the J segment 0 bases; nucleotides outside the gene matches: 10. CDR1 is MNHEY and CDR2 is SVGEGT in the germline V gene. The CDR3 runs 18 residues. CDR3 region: CASTPGLAGHSSYNEQFF. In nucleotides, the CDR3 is TGTGCCAGCACCCCGGGACTAGCGGGCCATAGCTCCTACAATGAGCAGTTCTTC.

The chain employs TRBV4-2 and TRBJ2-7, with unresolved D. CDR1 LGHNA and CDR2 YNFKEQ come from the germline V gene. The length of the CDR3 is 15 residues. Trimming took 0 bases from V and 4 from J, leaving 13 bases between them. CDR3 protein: CASSQETSGGYEQYF. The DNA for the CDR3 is TGTGCCAGCAGCCAAGAAACCTCAGGTGGTTACGAGCAGTACTTC.